The T cell receptor (beta chain) under discussion was sequenced for a study of somatic mutations in cytotoxic T cells in rheumatoid arthritis. Turning to the study itself: The researchers flow-sorted some T-cell populations stained with V beta antibodies and got nearly 100% purity, and these included V beta1+ cells sequenced for TCRB.

Study outcomes and limitations: There were about an eighth of the 65 patients in whom the largest CD8+ clone exceeded 20% of CD8+ cells. Unknown were the antigen targets of the expanded CD8+ clones.

As concerns this clone: Its specificity is unknown.

Germline V gene sequence: CDR1 MRHNA, CDR2 SNTAGT. Deletions cut 3 bases from V and 6 bases from J, with 12 bases between. The CDR3 runs to 14 residues. Sequencing was performed with immunoSEQ multiplex PCR; in TCRdb, only in-frame clones are kept and a portion is missing. The profile shows around 13,000 clones, 78% of them singletons. The sample taken for sequencing was CD8+ T cells sorted from blood. V gene TRBV6-4 combines with J gene TRBJ2-1; D perhaps matches TRBD2 (6 bases). The clonotype comes from an adult with rheumatoid arthritis. DNA for the CDR3: TGTGCCAGCAGTGATAGCGGTACCGGCAATGAGCAGTTCTTC. It encodes CASSDSGTGNEQFF.